The 10 T cell receptor beta chains below come from one sample, sequenced in a study of blood T cell repertoires in COVID-19. The method was immunoSEQ multiplex PCR; TCRdb's version includes in-frame clones alone and lacks a portion of them. The profile covers about 210,000 clones, with 84% appearing a single time and 7.6% taken by the ten largest. The sample taken for sequencing was peripheral blood. All receptors come from a woman in her 50s with active or convalescent COVID-19.

The chain recombines TRBV6-5 with TRBJ1-2; TRBD1 agrees at 7 bases. This CDR3 comprises 13 residues. V lost 0 bases to trimming and J lost 7 bases; unmatched junction nucleotides: 2. CDR1 is MNHEY and CDR2 is SVGAGI in the germline V gene. The CDR3: CASSYSNRGGYTF. The CDR3 coding sequence is TGTGCCAGCAGTTACTCGAACAGGGGTGGCTACACCTTC.

The chain is built from TRBV10-3 and TRBJ2-7; no definite D call. The CDR3 runs to 13 residues. Between the trimmed V and J ends, which lost 2 bases and 3 bases, there was a span of 8 bases. CDR1 is ENHRY, CDR2 SYGVKD, per germline. The CDR3 region has the DNA TGTGCCATCAGTGAGGCCGGTAGCTACGAGCAGTACGTC. It encodes CAISEAGSYEQYV.

The chain couples TRBV6-5 to TRBJ2-1; a possible D gene is TRBD2 (6 bases). There are 16 residues in the CDR3. Trimming left V 0 bases short and J 4 bases short, with 13 bases between. The V gene's germline CDR1 is MNHEY and CDR2 SVGAGI. The CDR3 loop reads CASSYSPRRGYNEQFF. The DNA for the CDR3 is TGTGCCAGCAGTTACTCCCCCCGACGGGGGTACAATGAGCAGTTCTTC.

This chain joins TRBV19 and TRBJ1-2; D call uncertain. The CDR3 covers 12 residues. Deletions cut 3 bases from V and 4 bases from J, with 6 bases between. CDR1 and CDR2 from the germline V gene are LNHDA and SQIVND (reference sequence). CDR3 amino acids: CASSITSYGYTF. The CDR3 bases are TGTGCCAGTAGTATTACCAGCTATGGCTACACCTTC.

Here the CDR3 DNA reads TGTGCCAGCAGCCGCGGGACTAGCGGACCCTACGAGCAGTACTTC. It yields the protein CASSRGTSGPYEQYF. J is TRBJ2-7 and V is TRBV3-1 (or the pseudogene TRBV3-2); 11 bases match TRBD2. The ends lost 4 bases at V and 2 bases at J; junction bases unmatched: 4. Germline values: CDR1 LGHDT, CDR2 YNNKEL (reference sequence). The CDR3 consists of 15 residues.

This clone was found once. The CDR3 sequence is CASSPRGRPDQPQHF. The CDR3 bases are TGTGCCAGCTCACCTAGGGGTCGACCGGATCAGCCCCAGCATTTT. The chain is built from TRBV18 and TRBJ1-5; D perhaps matches TRBD1 (5 bases). V lost 3 bases, J lost 5 bases, and 14 bases lay in between. The germline gives CDR1 KGHSH, CDR2 LQKENI. The CDR3 is 15 residues long.

V and J are TRBV6-2 or TRBV6-3 and TRBJ2-2; D gene unclear. With 4 bases removed from V and 4 bases from J, the gap between germline ends came to 10 bases. This CDR3 has 14 residues. CDR1 is MNHEY and CDR2 is SVGEGT in the germline V gene. Written as DNA, the CDR3 is TGTGCCAGCAGTTTGAACAGCCCCACCGGGGAGCTGTTTTTT. Protein: CASSLNSPTGELFF.

This clone came up once. The chain links TRBV19 to TRBJ1-2, with D possibly being TRBD1 (6 bases). V was shortened by 1 base and J by 12 bases, with 18 bases between the two germline ends. This CDR3 has 14 residues. CDR1 and CDR2 from the germline V gene are LNHDA and SQIVND (reference sequence). The CDR3 here is CASSIAGSGQKDTF. In DNA, the CDR3 is TGTGCCAGTAGTATAGCCGGTTCAGGACAGAAGGACACCTTC.

The chain uses TRBV5-1 and TRBJ2-1, with 15 bases identical to TRBD2. The V gene end was trimmed by 3 bases and the J gene end by 8 bases; junction bases not matched to a gene: 6. The CDR3 runs to 16 residues. Germline V gene data show CDR1 as SGHRS and CDR2 as YFSETQ. The CDR3 DNA reads as TGCGCCAGCAGCTGGACTAGCGGGGGGGCTGATTATGAGCAGTTCTTC. Protein: CASSWTSGGADYEQFF.

The rearrangement links TRBV5-1 to TRBJ1-2; 8 bases map to TRBD1. J lost 3 bases, V lost 4 bases, and 2 bases had no gene match. The length of the CDR3 is 13 residues. The germline V gene encodes CDR1 SGHRS and CDR2 YFSETQ. CDR3 amino acids: CASSQTGDYGYTF. Here the CDR3 DNA reads TGCGCCAGCAGCCAGACAGGGGACTATGGCTACACCTTC.